This paragraph covers one T cell receptor beta chain sequence. CDR3 length equals 15 residues. V lost 2 bases to trimming and J lost 1 base, with 9 bases between them. Germline CDR1 reads LNHDA; CDR2 reads SQIVND (reference sequence). Methods used by the authors: Amplified reference gene primers provided the basis for estimating nucleated cell counts. Repertoires were generated with immunoSEQ multiplex PCR, while TCRdb's copy carries only in-frame clones and drops some. Clone size and V and J calls were adopted from that table, with D and trimming inferred from the DNA. The repertoire holds around 170,000 clones, around four fifths seen once, with 6% to 7% in the top ten. The source of the sample is a study of blood T cell repertoires in COVID-19. The overall study: Acute and convalescent COVID-19 specimens originated in the United States, Italy and Spain. T cells, B-cell-depleted T cells, or PBMCs supplied cDNA or gDNA.

The gene calls are TRBV19 and TRBJ1-5, with a possible D match to TRBD1 (5 bases). The source material was peripheral blood. The source of this sequence is a woman in her 40s with acute or convalescent COVID-19. CDR3 sequence (DNA): TGTGCCAGTAGTATAAGGGAGGGGAGCAATCAGCCCCAGCATTTT. Translation gives CASSIREGSNQPQHF.